What follows describes a single T cell receptor beta chain. Germline V gene data show CDR1 as SGHVS and CDR2 as FQNEAQ. V lost 3 bases to trimming and J lost 2 bases, with 11 bases between them. This CDR3 contains 15 residues. The sample comes from a study of blood T cell repertoires in COVID-19. Sequenced by immunoSEQ multiplex PCR; TCRdb stores in-frame clones only, minus some. The sample includes 23,000 or so clones, about nine tenths of them seen just once. This receptor was obtained from a human donor in a cohort sampled during active COVID-19. This rearrangement joins TRBV7-8 to TRBJ1-5, with TRBD1 as a possible D gene (6 bases). The specimen was peripheral blood. This CDR3 is CASSFSTGRNQPQHF. The CDR3 DNA sequence: TGTGCCAGCAGCTTTTCGACAGGACGCAATCAGCCCCAGCATTTT.